Following are 14 T cell receptor beta chains from one sample sequenced in a study of T-cell reconstitution after alpha-beta-depleted transplantation in children. Unique molecular identifiers featured in how the TCRbeta library was prepared. MiXCR was run by TCRdb on the PCR reads, yielding one entry per CDR3 protein. The repertoire holds fewer than 550,000 distinct CDR3 sequences, with about an eighth as singletons. The sequenced sample was PBMCs, mostly from graft donor cells, obtained 180 days after TCRalphabeta/CD19-depleted stem cell transplant. Receptors were obtained from a female patient aged 2-15 years who had a stem cell transplant for aplastic anemia, so the T cells may come from the graft donor.

This sequence joins TRBV20-1 and TRBJ2-1; weak D call: TRBD2 (5 bases). The CDR3 sequence is 16 residues long. Germline assignment: CDR1 DFQATT and CDR2 SNEGSKA (reference sequence). V shed 0 bases and J shed 4 bases, with 16 bases lying between them. The CDR3 loop reads CSARDNTRLPYNEQFF. The CDR3 bases are TGCAGTGCTAGAGATAATACGAGACTACCTTACAATGAGCAGTTCTTC.

This chain joins TRBV29-1 and TRBJ2-1, with D tentatively TRBD1 (6 bases). The germline CDR1 and CDR2 sequences are SQVTM and ANQGSEA. This CDR3 is 12 amino acids long. Trimming cost V 3 bases and J 9 bases, with 12 bases left between them. The CDR3 is CSVDRVQGEQFF. DNA for the CDR3: TGCAGCGTTGACAGGGTACAGGGTGAGCAGTTCTTC.

The rearrangement links TRBV11-2 to TRBJ2-5; D assignment may be TRBD1 or TRBD2 (5 bases each). V was shortened by 5 bases and J by 1 base, with 17 bases between the two germline ends. CDR3 length: 16 residues. Germline V gene data show CDR1 as SGHAT and CDR2 as FQNNGV. The chain's CDR3 is CASSPRGDGPQETQYF. DNA of the CDR3: TGTGCCAGCAGCCCACGAGGGGACGGTCCCCAAGAGACCCAGTACTTC. The full variable domain, rest sourced from reference TRBV11-2 and TRBJ2-5, is EAGVAQSPRYKIIEKRQSVAFWCNPISGHATLYWYQQILGQGPKLLIQFQNNGVVDDSQLPKDRFSAERLKGVDSTLKIQPAKLEDSAVYLCASSPRGDGPQETQYFGPGTRLLVL.

V gene TRBV12-3 or TRBV12-4 combines with J gene TRBJ2-7; D ambiguous. The CDR3 runs 17 residues. Between the trimmed V and J ends, which lost 2 bases and 2 bases, there was a span of 19 bases. CDR3 coding DNA: TGTGCCAGCAGTTTATCCTCCTACAACCGGCGCACCTACGAGCAGTACGTC. This sequence encodes CASSLSSYNRRTYEQYV.

The V call is TRBV30, the J call TRBJ2-1, with 9 bases matching TRBD2. Germline V gene lookup returns CDR1 GTSNPN and CDR2 SVGIG (reference sequence). This CDR3 has 15 residues. Trimming removed 4 bases from V and 8 bases from J; junction bases left unmatched: 12. The CDR3 loop reads CAWTLLASGIDEQFF. The CDR3 DNA is TGTGCCTGGACCCTGCTGGCTAGCGGGATTGATGAGCAGTTCTTC.

This clonotype was counted only a few times. V and J are TRBV28 and TRBJ2-5; 9 bases are a match to TRBD1. Per the germline V gene, CDR1 is MDHEN and CDR2 is SYDVKM. CDR3 length: 14 residues. V lost 3 bases and J lost 5; bases outside the gene matches: 4. Here the CDR3 reads CASSLPGQGETQYF. CDR3 nucleotide sequence: TGTGCCAGCAGTTTGCCCGGACAGGGGGAGACCCAGTACTTC.

This clonotype occurred many times. The chain couples TRBV10-3 to TRBJ2-5, with 14 bases aligning to TRBD2. The germline gives CDR1 ENHRY, CDR2 SYGVKD. V lost 4 bases, J lost 5 bases, and 3 bases stayed unmatched. CDR3 length equals 15 residues. In nucleotides, the CDR3 is TGTGCCATCAGTGCGACTAGCGGGAGGGAGGAGACCCAGTACTTC. It yields the protein CAISATSGREETQYF.

This clonotype has only a few counts. The chain uses TRBV4-2 and TRBJ2-1, with TRBD2 matching over 11 bases. This CDR3 is 15 amino acids long. Germline V gene sequence: CDR1 LGHNA, CDR2 YNFKEQ. The trim removed 6 bases at V and 4 bases at J, leaving 5 bases unmatched. The CDR3 DNA sequence: TGTGCCAGCAGGGGACTAGCGGTAAATTACAATGAGCAGTTCTTC. The encoded protein is CASRGLAVNYNEQFF.

This clonotype showed up many times. The chain carries TRBV7-9 and TRBJ2-4; a weak D match, TRBD2 (5 bases). V was shortened by 5 bases and J by 9 bases, with 20 bases between the two germline ends. The germline CDR1 and CDR2 sequences are SEHNR and FQNEAQ (reference sequence). The CDR3 has 15 amino acids. The CDR3 DNA is TGTGCCAGCAGCGCCTCCCCCCAGGCCCTAGCCATTCAGTACTTC. It encodes CASSASPQALAIQYF.

This clonotype was recorded a few times. The rearrangement uses TRBV10-3 and TRBJ2-7, with 10 bases that match TRBD2. From germline, CDR1 is ENHRY and CDR2 SYGVKD. V gave up 6 bases and J gave up 5 bases; unmatched junction bases: 16. This CDR3 is 17 amino acids long. The CDR3 nucleotides read TGTGCCATCAGCCCTCCTGAAAAAAGCGGGAGGGCCCACGAGCAGTACTTC. Translating it yields CAISPPEKSGRAHEQYF.

Concerning this clonotype: The junction does not match germline at one end; this may be a read error. The chain uses TRBV10-3 and TRBJ2-1; 7 bases fit TRBD2. The germline CDR1 and CDR2 sequences are ENHRY and SYGVKD. The CDR3 length is 16 residues. The CDR3 nucleotides read TGCGCCATCAGTGAGGTGGTAACGGGAGGTTTCGATGAGCAGTTCTTC. Amino acid sequence: CAISEVVTGGFDEQFF.

In this sample, this clonotype turned up a few times. The CDR3: CASSHGQVRVTGANVLTF. In DNA, the CDR3 is TGTGCCAGCAGTCATGGACAGGTTAGAGTAACTGGGGCCAACGTCCTGACTTTC. The genes are TRBV28 and TRBJ2-6, with TRBD1 matching over 7 bases. Germline V CDR1 and CDR2: MDHEN, SYDVKM. V lost 5 bases, J lost 2 bases, and 12 bases stayed unmatched. This CDR3 comprises 18 residues.

This clonotype was counted between two and nine times. This chain's CDR3 is CASKNVYNEQFF. In DNA form, the CDR3 reads TGTGCCAGCAAGAACGTCTACAATGAGCAGTTCTTC. This sequence joins TRBV2 and TRBJ2-1; D remains unclear. Germline CDR1 is SNHLY and CDR2 is FYNNEI. Trimming stripped 7 bases from V and 3 bases from J, with 7 bases between. The CDR3 length is 12 residues.

This sequence joins TRBV7-2 and TRBJ2-7, with 10 positions matching TRBD1. V dropped 3 bases and J dropped 5; count of bases not matched to a gene: 4. Per the germline V gene, CDR1 is SGHTA and CDR2 is FQGNSA. The CDR3 sequence is 14 residues long. CDR3 bases: TGTGCCAGCAGCTTGGGACAGGGGTTCGACGAGCAGTACTTC. Residues: CASSLGQGFDEQYF.